This T cell receptor beta chain came from a study of response to subunit inactivated influenza vaccine. V lost 7 bases and J lost 1, with 10 bases in between. This CDR3 is 13 amino acids long. Germline-derived CDR1 and CDR2 are DFQATT and SNEGSKA (reference sequence). Study-wide results and caveats: Few new T cells, the authors suggested, are recruited by each seasonal influenza vaccination.

TCRdb reanalysed the RT-PCR reads using MiXCR and keeps one entry per CDR3 protein. This table has hundreds of thousands of distinct CDR3 sequences, around 8% appearing once. This clonotype came up many times. Its antigen is unknown. This TCR was recovered from a man between 50 and 69 years old who received an inactivated influenza vaccine. The chain combines TRBV20-1 with TRBJ2-2; tentative D call: TRBD1 (6 bases). Sample: PBMCs from blood, taken roughly 24 months after vaccination. CDR3 sequence reads: CSVMTGNTGELFF. Written as DNA, the CDR3 is TGCAGTGTTATGACAGGGAACACCGGGGAGCTGTTTTTT.